A single T cell receptor (beta chain) is shown here with its context. No antigen is known for it. The PCR made use of 60 Vbeta and 13 Jbeta primers. The method was immunoSEQ multiplex PCR; TCRdb's version includes in-frame clones alone and lacks a portion of them. The sample has around 120,000 clones, roughly 80% seen once. The data stem from a study of cytomegalovirus exposure and HLA in healthy donors. Study observations and caveats: Presence/absence analyses assumed roughly uniform sequencing depth across donors, which may not hold. Of the V segments, some could not be distinguished, including TRBV6-2 and TRBV6-3, and were excluded. Listed as cytomegalovirus-associated were around 160 TCR beta chains.

V was pared by 3 bases and J by 0 bases, with 8 bases between. CDR1 is MNHEY and CDR2 is SMNVEV in the germline V gene (reference sequence). The CDR3 is made up of 15 amino acids. At sampling all donors were nominally healthy, likely with unrecorded immune exposures. The V gene is TRBV27, the J gene TRBJ1-4; no clear D. Material: PBMCs. The source is a female donor in good health and CMV-seropositive. The CDR3 is CASSFNLATNEKLFF. In nucleotides, the CDR3 is TGTGCCAGCAGTTTTAATCTAGCAACTAATGAAAAACTGTTTTTT.